The text below deals with one T cell receptor beta chain. The CDR3 runs 15 residues. V dropped 0 bases and J dropped 11; count of bases not matched to a gene: 9. CDR1 and CDR2 (germline): LNHDA, SQIVND (reference sequence). TCRdb keeps only in-frame clones here, not all; method: immunoSEQ multiplex PCR. The sample carries 25,000 to 35,000 clones, 90% recorded once. This entry is derived from a study of glioma-infiltrating T cells after dendritic cell vaccination. Study as a whole: Autologous tumor lysate-pulsed dendritic cell vaccination was given between about 2003 and 2012.

J is TRBJ1-5 and V is TRBV19, with 8 bases lining up with TRBD1. The sequencing here drew on blood, taken before dendritic cell vaccination. The sequence derives from a human donor with glioblastoma. Here the CDR3 DNA reads TGTGCCAGTAGTATAGAACAGGGGGTCGTCGGGGCCCAGCATTTT. Its translation is CASSIEQGVVGAQHF.